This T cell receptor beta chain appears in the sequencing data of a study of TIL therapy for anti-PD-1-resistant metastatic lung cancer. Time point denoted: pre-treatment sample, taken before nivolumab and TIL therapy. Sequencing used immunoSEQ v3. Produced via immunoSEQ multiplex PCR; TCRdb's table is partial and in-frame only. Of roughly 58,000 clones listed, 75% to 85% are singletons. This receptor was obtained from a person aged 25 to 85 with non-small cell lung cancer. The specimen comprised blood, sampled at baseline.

The CDR3 region has the DNA TGTGCCAGCAGCGCCCCCGGCGGGGCCCACAATGAGCAGTTCTTC. Its protein product is CASSAPGGAHNEQFF. The V gene is TRBV7-2, the J gene TRBJ2-1; weak D call: TRBD2 (6 bases). Trimming removed 5 bases from V and 5 bases from J, with 16 bases in between. This CDR3 has 15 amino acids. Per germline, CDR1 SGHTA and CDR2 FQGNSA.